These 14 T cell receptor beta chains were sequenced from one sample in a study of blood T cell repertoires in COVID-19. TCRdb's table, derived via immunoSEQ multiplex PCR, lists solely in-frame clones and lacks some. The data show about 46,000 clones, roughly 88% seen once. Specimen: peripheral blood. These receptors originate from a woman older than 75 with COVID-19, enrolled during active disease.

This rearrangement joins TRBV11-2 to TRBJ1-2; weak D call: TRBD1 (6 bases). The CDR3 runs 13 residues. Germline CDR1 reads SGHAT; CDR2 reads FQNNGV. V was trimmed by 3 bases and J by 4 bases, leaving 9 bases between them. The CDR3 protein is CASSFTGTYGYTF. In DNA, the CDR3 is TGTGCCAGCAGCTTCACAGGGACCTATGGCTACACCTTC.

V is TRBV6-4 and J is TRBJ2-2, with a possible D match to TRBD2 (5 bases). The CDR3 runs 18 residues. Germline V gives CDR1 MRHNA, CDR2 SNTAGT. V lost 6 bases and J 3 bases, leaving 23 bases between the germline ends. The CDR3 DNA is TGTGCCAGCAGAGACGGGCCAACGGGAAACCTGGACACCGGGGAGCTGTTTTTT. Amino acids: CASRDGPTGNLDTGELFF.

The chain combines TRBV7-3 with TRBJ2-2; TRBD2 aligns across 8 bases. The V gene's germline CDR1 is SGHTA and CDR2 FQGTGA. V lost 5 bases and J lost 8; bases outside the gene matches: 7. The CDR3 loop spans 14 amino acids. CDR3 nucleotide sequence: TGTGCCAGCAGCCCCCTGCGGGAGGAAGGGGAGCTGTTTTTT. Its translation: CASSPLREEGELFF.

The chain employs TRBV9 and TRBJ1-2, with no clear D. Looked up from germline, CDR1 is SGDLS and CDR2 is YYNGEE. The CDR3 extends over 13 amino acids. V shed 0 bases and J shed 6 bases, with 9 bases lying between them. CDR3 DNA: TGTGCCAGCAGCGTAGGGGAGAAGAATGGCTACACCTTC. Protein sequence: CASSVGEKNGYTF.

This clone has just a few counts. The V gene is TRBV10-3, the J gene TRBJ1-4; 7 positions agree with TRBD1. Germline CDR1 and CDR2: ENHRY and SYGVKD. This CDR3 region has 15 residues. Trimming at V came to 6 bases and at J to 8 bases, leaving 12 bases not matched to a gene. CDR3 DNA sequence: TGTGCCATCAGGCGAGGGGGCGTGAGGGAAGAAAAACTGTTTTTT. As protein: CAIRRGGVREEKLFF.

The V call is TRBV19, the J call TRBJ1-1; 7 bases line up with TRBD1. The CDR3 runs to 14 residues. Trimming at V came to 4 bases and at J to 5 bases, leaving 7 bases not matched to a gene. Germline lookup yields CDR1 LNHDA and CDR2 SQIVND (reference sequence). This CDR3 is CASSTAGGRTEAFF. Here the CDR3 DNA reads TGTGCCAGTAGTACGGCAGGGGGAAGGACTGAAGCTTTCTTT.

This clone was counted only a few times. This chain joins TRBV6-2 or TRBV6-3 and TRBJ2-3; D is undetermined. Deletions cut 4 bases from V and 2 bases from J, with 7 bases between. CDR3 size: 13 residues. Germline CDR1 MNHEY, CDR2 SVGEGT. The CDR3 DNA follows: TGTGCCAGCAGTTTGTCTCTCACAGATACGCAGTATTTT. Translation: CASSLSLTDTQYF.

The chain has TRBV11-3 and TRBJ1-4; 9 nucleotides align to TRBD1. The CDR3 has 18 residues. Germline V gene lookup returns CDR1 SGHNT and CDR2 YENEEA. After removal of 5 bases from V and 4 bases from J, the junction contained 14 bases not matched to a gene. CDR3 DNA: TGTGCCAGCAGCCCCCTCGGGACAGGGCATAAGTTTAATGAAAAACTGTTTTTT. Its translation: CASSPLGTGHKFNEKLFF.

V gene TRBV9 combines with J gene TRBJ2-3; D unclear. Germline assignment: CDR1 SGDLS and CDR2 YYNGEE. Trimming stripped 0 bases from V and 5 bases from J, with 7 bases between. The length of the CDR3 is 13 residues. The CDR3 DNA reads TGTGCCAGCAGCGTAGCTCGAGAAGATACGCAGTATTTT. This sequence encodes CASSVAREDTQYF. Complete variable domain (other parts from reference TRBV9 and TRBJ2-3): DSGVTQTPKHLITATGQRVTLRCSPRSGDLSVYWYQQSLDQGLQFLIQYYNGEERAKGNILERFSAQQFPDLHSELNLSSLELGDSALYFCASSVAREDTQYFGPGTRLTVL.

The rearrangement uses TRBV6-5 and TRBJ1-2; 7 bases map to TRBD1. The germline gives CDR1 MNHEY, CDR2 SVGAGI. V shed 6 bases, J shed 9 bases, and the junction held 16 bases outside the gene matches. This CDR3 is built from 15 residues. The CDR3 here is CASRRQGQDPGRYTF. The DNA for the CDR3 is TGTGCCAGCAGAAGACAGGGACAAGACCCCGGGCGCTACACCTTC.

This chain joins TRBV19 and TRBJ1-6, with 7 bases matching TRBD1. With 1 base clipped from V and 6 bases from J, the junction kept 6 bases outside the gene matches. The germline V gene encodes CDR1 LNHDA and CDR2 SQIVND (reference sequence). The CDR3 sequence is 16 residues long. CDR3 loop: CASSIVAGQLNSPLHF. CDR3 nucleotide sequence: TGTGCCAGTAGTATAGTCGCGGGACAGCTTAATTCACCCCTCCACTTT.

The chain combines TRBV5-1 with TRBJ2-6; no clear D. With 0 bases removed from V and 3 bases from J, the gap between germline ends came to 10 bases. The CDR3 spans 16 residues. Germline V gives CDR1 SGHRS, CDR2 YFSETQ. This CDR3 is CASSLGLTLGANVLTF. The CDR3 nucleotides read TGCGCCAGCAGCTTGGGTTTAACTCTTGGGGCCAACGTCCTGACTTTC.

V gene TRBV6-2 or TRBV6-3 combines with J gene TRBJ1-2; weak D call: TRBD1 (5 bases). The CDR3 has 14 amino acids. The V gene's germline CDR1 is MNHEY and CDR2 SVGEGT. V lost 5 bases to trimming and J lost 8 bases, with 18 bases between them. This CDR3 reads CASSTRVRSGGYTF. DNA for the CDR3: TGTGCCAGCAGTACCAGGGTCAGGTCCGGCGGCTACACCTTC.

The CDR3 here is CATSEGTGYPQETQYF. The CDR3 DNA is TGTGCCACCAGTGAGGGGACAGGGTACCCTCAAGAGACCCAGTACTTC. This chain uses TRBV24-1 with TRBJ2-5; 9 bases line up with TRBD1. The CDR3 is made up of 16 amino acids. Unmatched junction bases numbered 7, after V lost 4 bases and J lost 2 bases. Germline-derived CDR1 and CDR2 are KGHDR and SFDVKD.